A few counts support the clone carrying this T cell receptor beta chain. Repertoires were generated with immunoSEQ multiplex PCR, while TCRdb's copy carries only in-frame clones and drops some. The sample includes around 150,000 clones, approximately 91% of them seen just once. The V and J ends lost 5 bases and 4 bases respectively, with 21 bases between them. CDR3 size: 17 residues. Germline CDR1 is SNHLY and CDR2 is FYNNEI. This record belongs to a study of cytomegalovirus exposure and HLA in healthy donors. The TCR sequence derives from a man aged 18 to 35 in good health and CMV-seronegative. The V call is TRBV2, the J call TRBJ1-5; D might be TRBD1 (5 bases). Sequences were obtained from PBMCs. The DNA of the CDR3 is TGTGCCAGCAGTTCCAGACAGTCCGGTGTAACGAATCAGCCCCAGCATTTT. This translates into CASSSRQSGVTNQPQHF.